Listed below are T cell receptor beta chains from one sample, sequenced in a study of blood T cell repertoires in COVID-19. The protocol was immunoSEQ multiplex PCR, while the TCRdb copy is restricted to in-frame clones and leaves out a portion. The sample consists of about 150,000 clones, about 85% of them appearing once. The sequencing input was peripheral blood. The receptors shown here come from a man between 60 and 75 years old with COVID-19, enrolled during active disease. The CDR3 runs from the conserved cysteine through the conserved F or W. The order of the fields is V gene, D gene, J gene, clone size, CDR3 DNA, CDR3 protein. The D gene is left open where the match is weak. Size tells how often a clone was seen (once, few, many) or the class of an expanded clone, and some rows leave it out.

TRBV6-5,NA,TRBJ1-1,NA,TGTGCCAGCAGGAGCGGGGCAGAGATCACTGAAGCTTTCTTT,CASRSGAEITEAFF
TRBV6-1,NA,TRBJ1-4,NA,TGTGCCAGCAGTGAACCGGGACTTAGAGAAAAACTGTTTTTT,CASSEPGLREKLFF
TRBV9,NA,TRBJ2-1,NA,TGTGCCAGCAGCCCCCCGTGGGGGGACGAGATCTACAATGAGCAGTTCTTC,CASSPPWGDEIYNEQFF
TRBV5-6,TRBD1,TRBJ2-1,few,TGTGCCAGCAGCCTAGACAGGGGAAATGAGCAGTTCTTC,CASSLDRGNEQFF
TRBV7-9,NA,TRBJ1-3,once,TGTGCCAGCAGCCCTAGAGTGGGGCCTGATGGAAACACCATATATTTT,CASSPRVGPDGNTIYF
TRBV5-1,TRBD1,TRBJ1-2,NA,TGCGCCAGCAGCAGCGGACAGGGGGCTGACGTTGGCTACACCTTC,CASSSGQGADVGYTF
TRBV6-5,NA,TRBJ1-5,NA,TGTGCCAGCAGACAACTACTTCAGGGTCAGCCCCAGCATTTT,CASRQLLQGQPQHF
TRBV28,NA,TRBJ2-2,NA,TGTGCCAGCAGTTTACTTACCGGGGAGCTGTTTTTT,CASSLLTGELFF
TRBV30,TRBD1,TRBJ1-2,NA,TGTGCCTGGAGTGTCGGCGGCGGTTGGTCAGGGGGAGGCGGCTACACCTTC,CAWSVGGGWSGGGGYTF
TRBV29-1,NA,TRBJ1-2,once,TGCAGCGCCCGATTGGGCAGGGTGGACGGCTACACCTTC,CSARLGRVDGYTF
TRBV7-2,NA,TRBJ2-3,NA,TGTGCCAGCAGCCCGTACGGGGATACGCAGTATTTT,CASSPYGDTQYF
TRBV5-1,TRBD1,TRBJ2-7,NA,TGCGCCAGCAGCTGGGGACAGGGCCACGAGCAGTACTTC,CASSWGQGHEQYF
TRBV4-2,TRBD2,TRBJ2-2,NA,TGTGCCAGCAGCCAAGGGGTCGGAGCGGGAGGGAACACCGGGGAGCTGTTTTTT,CASSQGVGAGGNTGELFF